This entry concerns a single TCR beta chain. Germline assignment: CDR1 LGHNA and CDR2 YNFKEQ. The CDR3 covers 16 residues. Trimming stripped 2 bases from V and 0 bases from J, with 14 bases between. The data stem from a study of blood T cell repertoires in COVID-19. Assay used: immunoSEQ multiplex PCR; TCRdb lists only in-frame clones, some missing. The sample lists approximately 150,000 clones, over 80% occurring once. This chain uses TRBV4-2 with TRBJ2-7; TRBD1 might be the D (5 bases). This receptor was taken from a woman aged 55-69 years who had recovered from COVID-19. Input material: peripheral blood. CDR3 coding DNA: TGTGCCAGCAGCCAACAGGGCGCTGCAATCTCCTACGAGCAGTACTTC. Encoded protein: CASSQQGAAISYEQYF.